The entry below describes one TCR beta chain. Its antigen is unidentified. The data stem from a study of vaccination effects on CD4 cells after COVID-19. Study at large: Vaccination followed sampling of two convalescent patients by 16 days and one week respectively.

The method was immunoSEQ multiplex PCR; TCRdb's version includes in-frame clones alone and lacks a portion of them. This sample yields about 27,000 clones, of which approximately 80% are seen a single time; about 19% belongs to the top ten. Study-level points and caveats: Spike-reactive clones found after vaccination in convalescents were mainly new vaccine-induced clones.

Pools of viral peptides were used by the ViraFEST assay to expand antigen-specific CD4+ T cells ahead of sequencing. Following 10 days of culture, CD4+ T cells were isolated. Between March and December 2020, the person had a SARS-CoV-2 infection that PCR confirmed. The researchers cultured around 2 million PBMC per well with about 11 IU/ml IL-2 and about 10 ug/ml peptides. Replacing half the medium with IL-2 medium was done on days 3 and 7. Sequencing used CD4+ T cells from PBMCs cultured with HCoV-NL63 spike peptides, obtained before COVID-19 vaccination. This clonotype originated in a human donor who had a prior SARS-CoV-2 infection.

The CDR3 region has the DNA TGTGCCAGCTCACCCCTACGGGACCACCCTAAGTATTTT. Translation: CASSPLRDHPKYF. The genes are TRBV18 and TRBJ2-3; perhaps D is TRBD1 or TRBD2 (5 bases each). Trimming shortened V by 3 bases and J by 13 bases, and 17 bases separated the two germline ends. Germline CDR1 is KGHSH and CDR2 is LQKENI. CDR3 length: 13 amino acids.